This T cell receptor beta chain was found in a study of cytomegalovirus exposure and HLA in healthy donors. Both 60 Vbeta primers and 13 Jbeta primers went into the PCR. The protocol was immunoSEQ multiplex PCR, while the TCRdb copy is restricted to in-frame clones and leaves out a portion. This repertoire shows 150,000 to 180,000 clones, 80% found once; its top ten account for more than 10%. The V and J ends lost 4 bases and 4 bases respectively, with 14 bases between them. CDR1 and CDR2 from the germline V gene are SGHRS and YFSETQ. The CDR3 runs to 14 residues. In the case of this clone: Its antigen is unidentified.

Overall study results and limits: Apart from CMV serostatus, no immune exposure information was available. TCR beta sequences reportedly predicted most subjects' HLA-A and HLA-B alleles accurately.

This TCR came from a man aged 25 to 45 in good health and CMV-seropositive. The sequenced sample was PBMCs. V gene TRBV5-1 combines with J gene TRBJ1-1, with D perhaps matching TRBD1 (5 bases). For the CDR3, the DNA is TGCGCCAGCAGCGGTAGTAGGGGCAGCACTGAAGCTTTCTTT. This codes for CASSGSRGSTEAFF.